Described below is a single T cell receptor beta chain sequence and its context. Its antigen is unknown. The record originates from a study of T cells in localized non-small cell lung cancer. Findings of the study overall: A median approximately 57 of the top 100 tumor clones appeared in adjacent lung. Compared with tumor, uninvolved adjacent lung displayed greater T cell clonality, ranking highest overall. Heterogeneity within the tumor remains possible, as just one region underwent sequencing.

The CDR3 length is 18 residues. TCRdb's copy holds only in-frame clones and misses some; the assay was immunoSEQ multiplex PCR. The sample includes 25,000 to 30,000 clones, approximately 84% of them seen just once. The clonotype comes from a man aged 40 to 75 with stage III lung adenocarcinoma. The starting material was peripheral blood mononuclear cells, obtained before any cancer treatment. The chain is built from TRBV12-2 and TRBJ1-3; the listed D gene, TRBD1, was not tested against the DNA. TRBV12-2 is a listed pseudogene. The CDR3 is CASRLAPRGDREENTIYF. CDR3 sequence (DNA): TGTGCAAGTCGCTTAGCCCCTCGGGGAGACAGGGAAGAGAACACCATATATTTT.